One sample yielded the 13 T cell receptor beta chains listed below, sequenced in a study of response to subunit inactivated influenza vaccine. TCRdb analysed the RT-PCR reads with MiXCR anew, one entry per CDR3 protein. Counted here are some 520,000 distinct CDR3 sequences, approximately 16% occurring once; the ten biggest clones make up roughly 3%. The starting material was CD4+ T cells sorted from PBMCs, obtained less than 30 months after vaccination. These receptors were obtained from a man aged 50 to 69 who received an inactivated influenza vaccine.

This chain joins TRBV20-1 and TRBJ1-5; tentatively, D is TRBD1 (5 bases). This CDR3 has 15 amino acids. Trimming pared 1 base from V and 4 bases from J, leaving 14 bases between. Germline CDR1 and CDR2: DFQATT and SNEGSKA (reference sequence). Here the CDR3 reads CSARAPGEGNQPQHF. The CDR3, as DNA: TGCAGTGCTAGAGCACCGGGGGAGGGGAATCAGCCCCAGCATTTT.

This clonotype turned up a few times. The CDR3 region has the DNA TGTGCCAGCACACAGGGTGTTTACGAGCAGTACTTC. Encoded protein: CASTQGVYEQYF. This chain joins TRBV12-3 or TRBV12-4 and TRBJ2-7, with a tentative D call TRBD1 (6 bases). The CDR3 contains 12 residues. The V end was cut by 7 bases, the J end by 4 bases, with 11 bases between.

There are a few counts of this clonotype. V is TRBV7-8 and J is TRBJ2-3; D perhaps matches TRBD2 (6 bases). The CDR3 is 14 residues long. The germline CDR1 and CDR2 sequences are SGHVS and FQNEAQ. V shed 6 bases and J shed 3 bases, with 13 bases lying between them. CDR3 sequence: CASRTGTSTDTQYF. The CDR3 DNA sequence: TGTGCCAGCAGGACCGGGACTTCGACAGATACGCAGTATTTT.

This clonotype has a count of ten or more. The gene calls are TRBV20-1 and TRBJ1-4, with D possibly matching TRBD1 (5 bases). The V end was cut by 3 bases, the J end by 5 bases, with 7 bases between. Per the germline V gene, CDR1 is DFQATT and CDR2 is SNEGSKA (reference sequence). This CDR3 contains 12 residues. CDR3 in DNA: TGCAGTGCTAGGCCAGGGAATGAAAAACTGTTTTTT. Protein: CSARPGNEKLFF.

The rearrangement uses TRBV15 and TRBJ1-2; TRBD1 aligns across 7 bases. Germline V lookup: CDR1 LNHNV, CDR2 YYDKDF (reference sequence). Germline trimming cut 3 bases from V and 7 bases from J; bases unmatched to any gene: 5. CDR3 length: 13 amino acids. The CDR3 coding sequence is TGTGCCACCAGCAGGTCGACAGGGTCTGGCTACACCTTC. Protein: CATSRSTGSGYTF.

This clonotype was counted a few times. The chain links TRBV10-3 to TRBJ1-1, with a possible D match to TRBD1 (5 bases). The CDR3 totals 12 residues. The V and J ends lost 10 bases and 1 base respectively, with 10 bases between them. In germline, CDR1 is ENHRY, CDR2 SYGVKD. The CDR3 DNA sequence: TGTGCCACCCATGGGACGAACACTGAAGCTTTCTTT. This encodes CATHGTNTEAFF.

The J gene is TRBJ2-5, the V gene TRBV5-1; possibly TRBD2 for D (5 bases). This CDR3 has 14 amino acids. CDR1 and CDR2 (germline): SGHRS, YFSETQ. Trimming took off 1 base at V and 1 base at J, with 8 bases between the two ends. CDR3 sequence: CASSLMGAQETQYF. The CDR3 nucleotides are TGCGCCAGCAGCTTGATGGGAGCCCAAGAGACCCAGTACTTC.

The gene calls are TRBV12-3 or TRBV12-4 and TRBJ1-4; perhaps TRBD1 as D (5 bases). The CDR3 extends over 15 amino acids. With 5 bases removed from V and 3 bases from J, the gap between germline ends came to 13 bases. The DNA for the CDR3 is TGTGCCAGCAGTCCGCAGGGACGGTCTAATGAAAAACTGTTTTTT. Protein product: CASSPQGRSNEKLFF.

The rearrangement uses TRBV20-1 and TRBJ2-3; tentative D call: TRBD1 (6 bases). V was trimmed by 6 bases and J by 6 bases, leaving 22 bases between them. Germline assignment: CDR1 DFQATT and CDR2 SNEGSKA (reference sequence). The CDR3 loop spans 15 amino acids. The CDR3 DNA is TGCAGTGCCCAACCCCGGGACAAAGTGTCGGATACGCAGTATTTT. Amino acids: CSAQPRDKVSDTQYF.

This clonotype has just a few counts. V and J are TRBV9 and TRBJ2-3, with 14 bases lining up with TRBD2. Trimming cost V 0 bases and J 1 base; bases outside gene matches: 4. The CDR3 runs 18 residues. Germline CDR1 and CDR2: SGDLS and YYNGEE. The CDR3 sequence is CASSVAPGLAGGTDTQYF. The CDR3, as DNA: TGTGCCAGCAGCGTAGCACCGGGACTAGCGGGAGGCACAGATACGCAGTATTTT. The whole variable domain, filled in from reference TRBV9 and TRBJ2-3, reads DSGVTQTPKHLITATGQRVTLRCSPRSGDLSVYWYQQSLDQGLQFLIQYYNGEERAKGNILERFSAQQFPDLHSELNLSSLELGDSALYFCASSVAPGLAGGTDTQYFGPGTRLTVL.

This clonotype was counted between two and nine times. J is TRBJ2-7 and V is TRBV6-6; possible D gene TRBD2, 6 bases. With 5 bases removed from V and 3 bases from J, the gap between germline ends came to 11 bases. In germline, CDR1 is MNHNY, CDR2 SVGAGI (reference sequence). This CDR3 region has 13 residues. Written as DNA, the CDR3 is TGTGCCAGCAGTACCCGGGACTTCTACGAGCAGTACTTC. Translation: CASSTRDFYEQYF.

In its sample, this clonotype was seen many times. J is TRBJ2-3 and V is TRBV12-5; D gene ambiguous. Looked up from germline, CDR1 is LGHNT and CDR2 is FRNRAP. Trimming took off 1 base at V and 0 bases at J, with 2 bases between the two ends. This CDR3 comprises 13 residues. Written as DNA, the CDR3 is TGTGCTAGTGGTTTGGGCAGCACAGATACGCAGTATTTT. It translates to CASGLGSTDTQYF.

The chain uses TRBV5-4 and TRBJ2-2; 13 nucleotides match TRBD2. The ends lost 4 bases at V and 7 bases at J; junction bases unmatched: 10. Germline V gene sequence: CDR1 SGHNT, CDR2 YYREEE (reference sequence). There are 17 residues in the CDR3. The CDR3 bases are TGTGCCAGCAGCACCCCTACTAGCGGGAGGGCTGGCGGGGAGCTGTTTTTT. Translated: CASSTPTSGRAGGELFF.